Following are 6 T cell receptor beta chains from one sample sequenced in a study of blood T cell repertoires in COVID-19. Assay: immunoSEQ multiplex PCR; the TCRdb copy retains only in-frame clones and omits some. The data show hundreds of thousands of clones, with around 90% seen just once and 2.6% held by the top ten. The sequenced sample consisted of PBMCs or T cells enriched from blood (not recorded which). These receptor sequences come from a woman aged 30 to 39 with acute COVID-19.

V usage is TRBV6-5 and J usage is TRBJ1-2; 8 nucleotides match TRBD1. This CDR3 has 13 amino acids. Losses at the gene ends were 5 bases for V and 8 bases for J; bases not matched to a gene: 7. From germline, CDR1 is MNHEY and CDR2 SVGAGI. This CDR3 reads CASSHRGTGGYTF. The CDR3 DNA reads TGTGCCAGCAGTCACAGGGGGACTGGAGGCTACACCTTC.

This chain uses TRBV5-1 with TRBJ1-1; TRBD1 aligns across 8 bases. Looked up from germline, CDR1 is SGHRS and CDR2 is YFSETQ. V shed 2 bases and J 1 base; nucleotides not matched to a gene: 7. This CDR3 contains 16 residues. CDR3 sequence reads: CASSFSTGTGNTEAFF. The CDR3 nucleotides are TGCGCCAGCAGCTTCTCGACCGGGACAGGGAACACTGAAGCTTTCTTT.

CDR3 region: CASGDRRNTIYF. In nucleotides, the CDR3 is TGTGCCAGCGGGGACAGGCGAAACACCATATATTTT. The chain is built from TRBV12-3 or TRBV12-4 and TRBJ1-3, with TRBD1 matching 8 bases. Germline trimming cut 8 bases from V and 5 bases from J; bases unmatched to any gene: 2. There are 12 residues in the CDR3.

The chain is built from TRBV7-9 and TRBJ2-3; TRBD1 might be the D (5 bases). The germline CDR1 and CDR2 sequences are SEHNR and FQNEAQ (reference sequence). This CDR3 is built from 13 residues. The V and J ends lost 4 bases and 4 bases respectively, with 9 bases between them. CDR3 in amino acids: CASSSLRADTQYF. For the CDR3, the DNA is TGTGCCAGCAGCTCCCTCAGGGCAGATACGCAGTATTTT.

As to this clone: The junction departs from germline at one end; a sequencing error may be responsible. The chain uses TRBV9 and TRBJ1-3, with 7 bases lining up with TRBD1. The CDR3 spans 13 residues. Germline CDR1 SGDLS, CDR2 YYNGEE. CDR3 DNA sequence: TGTGCCGGCAGCGTGGACAGGGGAAACACCATATATTTT. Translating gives CAGSVDRGNTIYF.

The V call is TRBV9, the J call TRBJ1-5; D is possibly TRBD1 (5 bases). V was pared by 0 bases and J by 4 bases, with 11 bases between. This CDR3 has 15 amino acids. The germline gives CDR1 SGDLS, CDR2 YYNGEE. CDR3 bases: TGTGCCAGCAGCGTAGCTGGACACCTAAATCAGCCCCAGCATTTT. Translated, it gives CASSVAGHLNQPQHF.